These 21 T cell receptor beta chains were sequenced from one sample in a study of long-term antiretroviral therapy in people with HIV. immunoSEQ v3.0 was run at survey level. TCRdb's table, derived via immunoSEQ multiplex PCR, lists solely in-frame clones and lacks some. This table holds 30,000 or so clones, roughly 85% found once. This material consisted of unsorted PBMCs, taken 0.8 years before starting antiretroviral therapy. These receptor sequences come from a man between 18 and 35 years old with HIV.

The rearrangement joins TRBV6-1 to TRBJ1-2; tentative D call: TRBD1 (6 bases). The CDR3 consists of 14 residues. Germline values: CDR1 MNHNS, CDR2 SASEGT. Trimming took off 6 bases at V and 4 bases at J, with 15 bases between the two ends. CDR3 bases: TGTGCCAGCAGCCGGGACACGGCCTTCTATGGCTACACCTTC. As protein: CASSRDTAFYGYTF.

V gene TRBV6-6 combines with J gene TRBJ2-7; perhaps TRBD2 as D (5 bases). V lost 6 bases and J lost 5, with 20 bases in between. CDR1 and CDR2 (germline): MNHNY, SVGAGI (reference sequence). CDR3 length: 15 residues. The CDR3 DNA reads TGTGCCAGCAGCTCAGAGGGAAGGGTGCTGGACGAGCAGTACTTC. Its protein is CASSSEGRVLDEQYF.

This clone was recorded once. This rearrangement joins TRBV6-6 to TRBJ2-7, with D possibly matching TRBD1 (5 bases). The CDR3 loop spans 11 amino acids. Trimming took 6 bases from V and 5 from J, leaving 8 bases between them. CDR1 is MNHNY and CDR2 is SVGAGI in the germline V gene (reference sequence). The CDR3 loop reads CASRWTHEQYF. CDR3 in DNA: TGTGCCAGCAGATGGACACACGAGCAGTACTTC.

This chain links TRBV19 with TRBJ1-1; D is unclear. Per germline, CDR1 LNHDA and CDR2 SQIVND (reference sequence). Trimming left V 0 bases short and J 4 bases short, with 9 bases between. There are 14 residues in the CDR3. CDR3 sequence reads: CASSIDRGSTEAFF. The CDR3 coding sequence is TGTGCCAGTAGTATAGATCGAGGGAGCACTGAAGCTTTCTTT.

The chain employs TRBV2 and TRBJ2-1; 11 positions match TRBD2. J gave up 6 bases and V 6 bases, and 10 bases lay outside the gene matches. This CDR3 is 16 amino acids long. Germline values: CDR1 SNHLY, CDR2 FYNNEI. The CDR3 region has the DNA TGTGCCAGCAGAGAGGATTTAGCGGGGGGGTTCAATGAGCAGTTCTTC. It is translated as CASREDLAGGFNEQFF.

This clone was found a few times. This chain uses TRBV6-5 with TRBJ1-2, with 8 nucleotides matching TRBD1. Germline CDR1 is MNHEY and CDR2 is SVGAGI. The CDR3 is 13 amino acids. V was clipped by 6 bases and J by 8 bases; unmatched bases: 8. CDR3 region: CASSSTGVGGYTF. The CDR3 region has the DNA TGTGCCAGCAGCTCGACAGGGGTAGGCGGCTACACCTTC.

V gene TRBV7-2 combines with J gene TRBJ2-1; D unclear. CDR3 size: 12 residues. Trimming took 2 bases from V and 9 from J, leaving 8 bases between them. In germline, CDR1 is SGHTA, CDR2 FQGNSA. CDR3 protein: CASSLFSTEQFF. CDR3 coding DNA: TGTGCCAGCAGCTTATTTAGTACTGAGCAGTTCTTC.

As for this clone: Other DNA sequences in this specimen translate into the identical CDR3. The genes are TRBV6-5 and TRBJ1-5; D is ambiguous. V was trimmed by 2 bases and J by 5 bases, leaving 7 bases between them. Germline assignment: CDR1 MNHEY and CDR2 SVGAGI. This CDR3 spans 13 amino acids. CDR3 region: CASSYGSDQPQHF. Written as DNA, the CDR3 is TGTGCCAGCAGTTACGGGAGTGATCAGCCCCAGCATTTT.

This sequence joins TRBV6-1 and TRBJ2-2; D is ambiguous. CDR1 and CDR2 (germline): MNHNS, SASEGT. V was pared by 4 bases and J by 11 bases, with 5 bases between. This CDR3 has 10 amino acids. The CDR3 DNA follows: TGTGCCAGCAGTGCCTTAGAGCTGTTTTTT. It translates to CASSALELFF.

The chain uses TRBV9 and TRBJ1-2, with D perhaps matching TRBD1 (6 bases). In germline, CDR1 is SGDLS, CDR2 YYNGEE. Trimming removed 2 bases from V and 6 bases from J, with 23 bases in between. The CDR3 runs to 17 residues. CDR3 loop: CASSVSYRIRGENGYTF. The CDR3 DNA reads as TGTGCCAGCAGCGTGAGCTATAGGATCAGGGGAGAGAATGGCTACACCTTC.

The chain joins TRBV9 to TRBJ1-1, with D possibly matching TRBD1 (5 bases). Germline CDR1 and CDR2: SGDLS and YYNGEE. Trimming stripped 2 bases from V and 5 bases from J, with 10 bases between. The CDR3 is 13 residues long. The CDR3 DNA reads TGTGCCAGCAGCGTCTTTGGGGGAACTGAAGCTTTCTTT. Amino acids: CASSVFGGTEAFF.

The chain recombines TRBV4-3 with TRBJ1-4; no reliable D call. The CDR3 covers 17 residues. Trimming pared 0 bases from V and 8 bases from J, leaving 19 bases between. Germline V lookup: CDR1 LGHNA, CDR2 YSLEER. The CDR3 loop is CASSQEAGPGIIEKLFF. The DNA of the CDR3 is TGCGCCAGCAGCCAAGAGGCAGGCCCTGGGATAATAGAAAAACTGTTTTTT.

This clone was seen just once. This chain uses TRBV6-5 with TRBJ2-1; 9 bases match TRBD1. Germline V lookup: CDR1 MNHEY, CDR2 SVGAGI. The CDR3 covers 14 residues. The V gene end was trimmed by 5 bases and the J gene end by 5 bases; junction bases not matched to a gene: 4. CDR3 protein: CASSLRDRDNEQFF. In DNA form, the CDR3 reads TGTGCCAGCAGTCTCCGGGACAGGGACAATGAGCAGTTCTTC.

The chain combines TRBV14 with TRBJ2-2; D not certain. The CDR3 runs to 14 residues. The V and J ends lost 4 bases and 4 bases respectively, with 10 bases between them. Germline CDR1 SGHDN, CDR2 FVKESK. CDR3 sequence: CASSPIIPTGELFF. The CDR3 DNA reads TGTGCCAGCAGCCCTATTATTCCCACCGGGGAGCTGTTTTTT.

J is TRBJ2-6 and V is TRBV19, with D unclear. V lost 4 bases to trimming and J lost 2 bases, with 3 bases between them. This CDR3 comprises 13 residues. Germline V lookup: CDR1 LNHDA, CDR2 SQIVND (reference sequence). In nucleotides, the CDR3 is TGTGCCAGTAGTAGGACTGGGGCCAACGTCCTGACTTTC. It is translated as CASSRTGANVLTF.

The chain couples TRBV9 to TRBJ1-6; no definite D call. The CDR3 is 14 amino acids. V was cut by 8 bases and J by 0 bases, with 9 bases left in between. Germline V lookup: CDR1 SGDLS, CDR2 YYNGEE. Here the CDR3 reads CASGGSSYNSPLHF. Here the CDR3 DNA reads TGTGCCAGTGGAGGGAGCTCCTATAATTCACCCCTCCACTTT.

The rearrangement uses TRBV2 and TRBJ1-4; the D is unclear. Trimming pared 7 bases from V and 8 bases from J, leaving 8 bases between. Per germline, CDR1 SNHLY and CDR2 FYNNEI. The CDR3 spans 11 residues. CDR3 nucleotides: TGTGCCAGCAATGGCTTGGAAAAACTGTTTTTT. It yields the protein CASNGLEKLFF.

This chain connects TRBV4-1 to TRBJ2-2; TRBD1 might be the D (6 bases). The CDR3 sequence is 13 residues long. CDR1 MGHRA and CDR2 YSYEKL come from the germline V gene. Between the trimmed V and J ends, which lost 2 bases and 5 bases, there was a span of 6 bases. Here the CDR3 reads CASSQQGTGELFF. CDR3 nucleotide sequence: TGCGCCAGCAGCCAACAGGGGACCGGGGAGCTGTTTTTT.

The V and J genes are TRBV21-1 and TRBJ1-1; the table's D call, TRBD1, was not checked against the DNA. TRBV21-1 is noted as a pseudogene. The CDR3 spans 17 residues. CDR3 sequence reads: CASSPEGVPLMNTEAFF. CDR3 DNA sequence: TGTGCCAGCAGCCCCGAGGGGGTCCCACTCATGAACACTGAAGCTTTCTTT.

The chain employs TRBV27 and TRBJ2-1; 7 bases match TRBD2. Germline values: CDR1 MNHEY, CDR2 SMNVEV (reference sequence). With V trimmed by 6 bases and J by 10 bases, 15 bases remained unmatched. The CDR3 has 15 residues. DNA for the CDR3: TGTGCCAGCAGCACACCTAGCGGTCCGGGTTGGGAGCAGTTCTTC. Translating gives CASSTPSGPGWEQFF.

CDR3 amino acids: CASSDKGANVLTF. The CDR3 coding sequence is TGTGCCAGCAGCGATAAAGGGGCCAACGTCCTGACTTTC. The V call is TRBV11-2, the J call TRBJ2-6, with unresolved D. CDR1 and CDR2 from the germline V gene are SGHAT and FQNNGV. Trimming removed 5 bases from V and 4 bases from J, with 6 bases in between. CDR3 size: 13 residues.